A selection of T cell receptor beta chains follows, all from one sample in a study of ipilimumab plus nivolumab after autologous stem cell transplantation. Profiling relied on immunoSEQ multiplex PCR, and the TCRdb table lists in-frame clones only, not all of them. The sample includes about 40,000 clones, about 92% of them seen just once. This material consisted of PBMCs, taken in a trial of ipilimumab plus nivolumab as post-transplant consolidation. These receptors were collected from a male donor with multiple myeloma. CDR3s include the opening cysteine and the closing phenylalanine or tryptophan. Fields, in order: J gene, CDR3 length, clone size, D gene, V gene, CDR3 DNA, CDR3 protein. The D gene is left open where the match is weak. Not every row has a clone size; where given, it reads once, few, many or a size class.

TRBJ2-1 12 - - TRBV5-1 TGCGCCAGCAGCACCGGGGCAAATGAGCAGTTCTTC CASSTGANEQFF
TRBJ2-3 16 - TRBD2 TRBV5-1 TGCGCCAGCAGCCCAATCCATAGCGGGGGGGCGTATACGCAGTATTTT CASSPIHSGGAYTQYF
TRBJ2-7 15 - TRBD1 TRBV7-9 TGTGCCAGCAGCTCGTCCGGGACAGGGTCCTACGAGCAGTACTTC CASSSSGTGSYEQYF
TRBJ1-2 12 few - TRBV30 TGTGCCTGTTTTCGGCCAGGGGAGAGGTACACCTTC CACFRPGERYTF
TRBJ1-6 17 once TRBD1 TRBV27 TGTGCCAGCAGTTTATCCCGACAGGGTTCTCGTAATTCACCCCTCCACTTT CASSLSRQGSRNSPLHF
TRBJ2-1 21 once - TRBV21-1 TGTGCCAGCAGCAAAAGGAGTCCGCTAGCGGGAGACTTACCTCATTACAATGAGCAGTTCTTC CASSKRSPLAGDLPHYNEQFF
TRBJ2-2 14 - - TRBV7-2 TGTGCCAGCAGCTTGGGACAGAACACCGGGGAGCTGTTTTTT CASSLGQNTGELFF
TRBJ1-1 16 - - TRBV28 TGTGCCAGCAGCCCCCCCTACGGGGGTTTCGGCACTGAAGCTTTCTTT CASSPPYGGFGTEAFF
TRBJ2-7 17 - - TRBV7-2 TGTGCCAGCAGCTCCCCCCTCCGGGACAAATTCTCCTACGAGCAGTACTTC CASSSPLRDKFSYEQYF
TRBJ2-3 11 few - TRBV10-3 TGTGCCATCAGTTTAAGCGGTACGCAGTATTTT CAISLSGTQYF
TRBJ1-1 13 - - TRBV18 TGTGCCAGCCTATCAACAGGGAACACTGAAGCTTTCTTT CASLSTGNTEAFF
TRBJ1-5 12 once TRBD1 TRBV28 TGTGCCAGCAGTTTAGGGGACAGGGTGGAGCATTTT CASSLGDRVEHF
TRBJ2-7 15 - - TRBV4-3 TGCGCCAGCAGCCAAGGACAGCAGCGAGGCTACGAGCAGTACTTC CASSQGQQRGYEQYF
TRBJ2-2 16 - - TRBV9 TGTGCCAGCAGCTCCCTCCCGGGCCTTAACACCGGGGAGCTGTTTTTT CASSSLPGLNTGELFF
TRBJ1-6 14 - - TRBV19 TGTGCCAGTAGTATACGGGGAGGGGATTCACCCCTCCACTTT CASSIRGGDSPLHF
TRBJ2-3 14 - - TRBV7-2 TGTGCCAGCAGCGCCGACATCGGCACAGATACGCAGTATTTT CASSADIGTDTQYF
TRBJ1-1 15 - TRBD1 TRBV4-1 TGCGCCAGCAGCCATGATTCGACAGGGAGTAGTGGAGCTTTCTTT CASSHDSTGSSGAFF
TRBJ1-4 15 - - TRBV21-1 TGTGCCAGCAGCAAAGACCGGGACAGGGATGAAAAACTGTTTTTT CASSKDRDRDEKLFF
TRBJ1-6 16 - TRBD1 TRBV19 TGTGCCAGTAGTACATTAGGACAGGGTAGGCGTTCACCCCTCCACTTT CASSTLGQGRRSPLHF
TRBJ2-5 14 - TRBD2 TRBV28 TGTGCCACCGGACTAGCGGACCACCAAGAGACCCAGTACTTC CATGLADHQETQYF
TRBJ2-3 12 - - TRBV5-4 TGTGCCAGCAGCACCCGCACAGATACGCAGTATTTT CASSTRTDTQYF
TRBJ2-1 17 - TRBD2 TRBV18 TGTGCCAGCTCACCACGGACTAGCGGGAGGGCCGACAATGAGCAGTTCTTC CASSPRTSGRADNEQFF
TRBJ2-1 16 - - TRBV19 TGTGCCAGTAGTTGGGTGGCGCGTTCTTCCTACAATGAGCAGTTCTTC CASSWVARSSYNEQFF
TRBJ2-3 15 - - TRBV14 TGTGCCAGCAGGCTGGCCGGTGGGGGAAAAGATACGCAGTATTTT CASRLAGGGKDTQYF
TRBJ1-5 15 - - TRBV5-1 TGCGCCAGCAGCTTGGAAGGCATCGGCAATCAGCCCCAGCATTTT CASSLEGIGNQPQHF
TRBJ2-7 12 - - TRBV7-2 TGTGCCAGCAAGGATAGCTCCTACGAGCAGTACTTC CASKDSSYEQYF
TRBJ2-7 15 - TRBD1 TRBV11-3 TGTGCCAGCAGCGGGCACCGGGACAGGCCTTACGAGCAGTACTTC CASSGHRDRPYEQYF
TRBJ1-1 14 - - TRBV6-5 TGTGCCAGCTCTATGTCCGGGAGGAACACTGAAGCTTTCTTT CASSMSGRNTEAFF
TRBJ1-6 15 - TRBD1 TRBV18 TGTGCCAGCTCACCGGGGGGGACAGGGACATCACCCCTCCACTTT CASSPGGTGTSPLHF
TRBJ2-3 14 - - TRBV7-9 TGTGCCAGCAGCTTTGGAAGCGACACAGATACGCAGTATTTT CASSFGSDTDTQYF
TRBJ1-2 13 - TRBD1 TRBV29-1 TGCACCACGGCGGACAGGGTAAGGGATGGCTACACCTTC CTTADRVRDGYTF
TRBJ2-1 15 - TRBD1 TRBV7-7 TGTGCTAGCAGCATAGGGACAGGGGTCTACAATGAGCAGTTCTTC CASSIGTGVYNEQFF
TRBJ2-1 13 - - TRBV28 TGTGCCAGCAGTTTCCGATCCTACAATGAGCAGTTCTTC CASSFRSYNEQFF
TRBJ1-4 14 - - TRBV28 TGTGCCAGCAGTTTAGAGGACTTCCGTGAAAAACTGTTTTTT CASSLEDFREKLFF
TRBJ2-2 13 - - TRBV9 TGTGCCAGCAGCACCGAGGGGTCCGGGGAGCTGTTTTTT CASSTEGSGELFF
TRBJ2-3 15 - TRBD1 TRBV7-2 TGTGCCAGCAGACGGGACAGGGGGTTCGCAGATACGCAGTATTTT CASRRDRGFADTQYF
TRBJ2-3 16 - - TRBV18 TGTGCCAGCTCACCACGGGGCGCCCTTAGCACAGATACGCAGTATTTT CASSPRGALSTDTQYF
TRBJ2-3 16 - - TRBV2 TGTGCCAGCACCCAGGACCGCTCCTCGGGCACAGATACGCAGTATTTT CASTQDRSSGTDTQYF
TRBJ2-3 14 - TRBD2 TRBV7-2 TGTGCCAGCAGCCCGGGACTAGTTACAGATACGCAGTATTTT CASSPGLVTDTQYF
TRBJ1-6 17 - - TRBV4-1 TGCGCCAGCAGCCAAGATGGGGGCAGGAGCTATAATTCACCCCTCCACTTT CASSQDGGRSYNSPLHF
TRBJ1-4 15 - TRBD1 TRBV5-4 TGTGCCGCGGAGCCCCAGGGGGCTACTAATGAAAAACTGTTTTTT CAAEPQGATNEKLFF
TRBJ2-7 15 - TRBD1 TRBV7-2 TGTGCCAGCATAATGGGACAGGGAGGGGTATACGAGCAGTACTTC CASIMGQGGVYEQYF